This T cell receptor beta chain was observed in a study of STAT5B mutations in CD4+ large granular lymphocyte leukemia. V dropped 6 bases and J dropped 0; count of bases not matched to a gene: 18. CDR1 LNHDA and CDR2 SQIVND come from the germline V gene (reference sequence). The CDR3 runs 19 residues. This table comes from immunoSEQ multiplex PCR, and its TCRdb copy is limited to in-frame clones, with some not included. The repertoire consists of roughly 40,000 clones, with 65% to 90% occurring once and the leading ten covering 2.6%. This TCR came from a human donor in good health. The chain combines TRBV19 with TRBJ1-1; 8 bases line up with TRBD1. The specimen sequenced was CD4+ T cells from blood buffy coats. CDR3 sequence: CASSSDRVEGYLMNTEAFF. DNA of the CDR3: TGTGCCAGTAGCTCGGACAGGGTGGAGGGTTATTTGATGAACACTGAAGCTTTCTTT.